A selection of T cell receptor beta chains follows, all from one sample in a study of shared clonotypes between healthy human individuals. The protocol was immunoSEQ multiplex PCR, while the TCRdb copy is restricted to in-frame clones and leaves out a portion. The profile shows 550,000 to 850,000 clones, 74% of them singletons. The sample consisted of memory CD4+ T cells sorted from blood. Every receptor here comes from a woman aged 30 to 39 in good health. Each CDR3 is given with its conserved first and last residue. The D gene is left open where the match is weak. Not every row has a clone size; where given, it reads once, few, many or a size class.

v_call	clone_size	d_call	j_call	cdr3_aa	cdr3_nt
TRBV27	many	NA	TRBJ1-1	CASKRTSADTEAFF	TGTGCCAGCAAAAGGACCTCGGCCGACACTGAAGCTTTCTTT
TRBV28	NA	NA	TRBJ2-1	CASSSYREGDNEQFF	TGTGCCAGCAGTTCCTACAGGGAAGGGGACAATGAGCAGTTCTTC
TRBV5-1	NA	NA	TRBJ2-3	CASSLGLVASDTQYF	TGCGCCAGCAGCTTGGGTTTAGTGGCATCGGATACGCAGTATTTT
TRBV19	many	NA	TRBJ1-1	CASSTGIGAFF	TGTGCCAGTAGTACAGGGATCGGAGCTTTCTTT
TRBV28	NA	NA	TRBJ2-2	CASNPRTGLFDGELFF	TGTGCCAGCAACCCCCGAACGGGCCTTTTCGACGGGGAGCTGTTTTTT
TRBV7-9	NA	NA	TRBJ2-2	CASSLGLQNTGELFF	TGTGCCAGCAGCTTAGGGCTGCAGAACACCGGGGAGCTGTTTTTT
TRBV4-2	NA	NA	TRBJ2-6	CASSQGNGANVLTF	TGTGCCAGCAGCCAGGGGAATGGGGCCAACGTCCTGACTTTC
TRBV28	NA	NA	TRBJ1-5	CASRDPYRDSFSNQPQHF	TGTGCCAGTAGAGACCCTTACCGGGACTCCTTTAGCAATCAGCCCCAGCATTTT
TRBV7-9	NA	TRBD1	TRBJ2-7	CASSLGQADYEQYF	TGTGCCAGCAGCCTCGGACAGGCGGACTACGAGCAGTACTTC
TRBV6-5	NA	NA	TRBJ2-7	CASSTYEQYF	TGTGCCAGCAGTACCTACGAGCAGTACTTC
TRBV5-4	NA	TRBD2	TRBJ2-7	CASSPGGAGGLMQYF	TGTGCCAGCAGCCCGGGGGGGGCGGGAGGTCTAATGCAGTACTTC
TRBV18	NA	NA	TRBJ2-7	CASSPGGRSSYEQYF	TGTGCCAGCTCCCCAGGAGGACGGAGCTCCTACGAGCAGTACTTC
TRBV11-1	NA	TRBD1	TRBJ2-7	CASSLGLDRDEQYF	TGTGCCAGCAGCTTGGGCCTTGACAGGGACGAGCAGTACTTC
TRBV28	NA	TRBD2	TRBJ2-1	CASSTTLGGLAGDGFF	TGTGCCAGCAGTACCACCCTTGGAGGACTAGCGGGAGACGGGTTCTTC
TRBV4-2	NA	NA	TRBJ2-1	CASSQDFHSAEQFF	TGTGCCAGCAGCCAAGATTTTCACTCGGCTGAGCAGTTCTTC
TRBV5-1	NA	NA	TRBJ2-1	CASSYNSGSYNEQFF	TGCGCCAGCAGCTATAACAGCGGCAGCTACAATGAGCAGTTCTTC
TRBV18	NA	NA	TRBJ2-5	CASSPDRTTRYQETQYF	TGTGCCAGCTCACCAGACAGGACTACTAGGTACCAAGAGACCCAGTACTTC
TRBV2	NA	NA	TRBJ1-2	CASTAQSNLNGYTF	TGTGCCAGCACGGCGCAATCGAACCTTAACGGCTACACCTTC
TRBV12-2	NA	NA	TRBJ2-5	CASRLAGTSGRETQYF	TGTGCAAGTCGCTTAGCCGGGACTAGCGGGAGAGAGACCCAGTACTTC